These 17 T cell receptor beta chains share one sample of origin, sequenced in a study of blood T cell repertoires in COVID-19. Produced via immunoSEQ multiplex PCR; TCRdb's table is partial and in-frame only. The sample shows fewer than 250,000 clones, roughly four fifths of them seen only once. The sample comprised peripheral blood. The receptors derive from a woman aged 45 to 65 with active or convalescent COVID-19.

V gene TRBV5-1 combines with J gene TRBJ1-2; 7 bases are a match to TRBD1. From germline, CDR1 is SGHRS and CDR2 YFSETQ. V shed 0 bases and J 3 bases; nucleotides not matched to a gene: 5. The CDR3 covers 15 residues. CDR3 sequence: CASSLGDRADYGYTF. CDR3 nucleotides: TGCGCCAGCAGCTTGGGAGACAGGGCAGACTATGGCTACACCTTC.

This rearrangement joins TRBV2 to TRBJ2-1; perhaps TRBD1 as D (6 bases). The V gene lost 6 bases and the J gene lost 7 bases, with 13 bases spanning the gap. The V gene's germline CDR1 is SNHLY and CDR2 FYNNEI. The CDR3 length is 13 residues. CDR3 nucleotides: TGTGCCAGCAGCCACGGGACATCAAATGAGCAGTTCTTC. This codes for CASSHGTSNEQFF. Looking up the rest from reference TRBV2 and TRBJ2-1 gives the full variable domain: EPEVTQTPSHQVTQMGQEVILRCVPISNHLYFYWYRQILGQKVEFLVSFYNNEISEKSEIFDDQFSVERPDGSNFTLKIRSTKLEDSAMYFCASSHGTSNEQFFGPGTRLTVL.

The V call is TRBV19, the J call TRBJ2-4, with a possible D match to TRBD1 (5 bases). CDR1 and CDR2 (germline): LNHDA, SQIVND (reference sequence). CDR3 length equals 13 residues. The ends were cut back, 3 bases at V and 8 bases at J, with 11 bases in the middle. DNA for the CDR3: TGTGCCAGTAGTATCTCCAGGGCGGACATTCAGTACTTC. This sequence encodes CASSISRADIQYF. Based on the CDR3 plus reference TRBV19 and TRBJ2-4, the full variable domain is DGGITQSPKYLFRKEGQNVTLSCEQNLNHDAMYWYRQDPGQGLRLIYYSQIVNDFQKGDIAEGYSVSREKKESFPLTVTSAQKNPTAFYLCASSISRADIQYFGAGTRLSVL.

This chain uses TRBV18 with TRBJ1-1; 7 bases map to TRBD1. Losses at the gene ends were 3 bases for V and 8 bases for J; bases not matched to a gene: 12. Germline CDR1 is KGHSH and CDR2 is LQKENI. There are 15 residues in the CDR3. Here the CDR3 reads CASSPPGRQGAEAFF. Here the CDR3 DNA reads TGTGCCAGCTCACCGCCCGGTAGACAGGGAGCCGAAGCTTTCTTT. The full variable domain, with the rest looked up from reference TRBV18 and TRBJ1-1, is NAGVMQNPRHLVRRRGQEARLRCSPMKGHSHVYWYRQLPEEGLKFMVYLQKENIIDESGMPKERFSAEFPKEGPSILRIQQVVRGDSAAYFCASSPPGRQGAEAFFGQGTRLTVV.

This clone was observed once. The CDR3 nucleotides read TGTGCCAGCAGCCTGGGGGGGGTCGGAGCTTTCTTT. This codes for CASSLGGVGAFF. The chain couples TRBV12-3 or TRBV12-4 to TRBJ1-1; D perhaps matches TRBD1 (5 bases). The CDR3 has 12 residues. Trimming took 6 bases from V and 10 from J, leaving 15 bases between them.

Concerning this clone itself: This may be a read error, as it is one base from a much larger clone. DNA of the CDR3: TGTGCCAGCAGCGGGACAGGGGATGGCTACACCTTC. This encodes CASSGTGDGYTF. The V gene is TRBV7-9, the J gene TRBJ1-2; TRBD1 matches 10 bases. This CDR3 is built from 12 residues. The J segment lost 6 bases and the V segment lost 5 bases, leaving 0 bases of the junction unmatched. CDR1 and CDR2 from the germline V gene are SEHNR and FQNEAQ (reference sequence).

The chain recombines TRBV6-5 with TRBJ1-1, with no clear D. Trimming stripped 8 bases from V and 1 base from J, with 14 bases between. The CDR3 totals 14 residues. Germline V gene lookup returns CDR1 MNHEY and CDR2 SVGAGI. CDR3 sequence (DNA): TGTGCCAGCGCCCGCGGTACCTGGAACACTGAAGCTTTCTTT. Amino acid sequence: CASARGTWNTEAFF.

CDR3 coding DNA: TGCGCCAGCAGAATGGACCCTACCGCTGGGGGCGATGGCTACACCTTC. Translating gives CASRMDPTAGGDGYTF. The chain carries TRBV5-1 and TRBJ1-2; D perhaps matches TRBD1 (6 bases). CDR3 length: 16 amino acids. V was trimmed by 5 bases and J by 6 bases, leaving 23 bases between them. Germline CDR1 SGHRS, CDR2 YFSETQ.

The genes are TRBV4-2 and TRBJ2-3; D gene unclear. The CDR3 spans 15 residues. Trimming took off 0 bases at V and 10 bases at J, with 17 bases between the two ends. The germline V gene encodes CDR1 LGHNA and CDR2 YNFKEQ. This CDR3 reads CASSQDWSPSLAQYF. The DNA of the CDR3 is TGTGCCAGCAGCCAAGATTGGAGCCCCAGTCTAGCGCAGTATTTT.

The chain combines TRBV7-2 with TRBJ2-1; D is uncertain. Germline V gene data show CDR1 as SGHTA and CDR2 as FQGNSA. The V gene lost 4 bases and the J gene lost 5 bases, with 15 bases spanning the gap. The CDR3 contains 15 residues. CDR3 sequence: CASSSTRYGHNEQFF. CDR3 sequence (DNA): TGTGCCAGCAGCTCGACAAGATATGGGCACAATGAGCAGTTCTTC.

The chain has TRBV28 and TRBJ1-2; 7 bases are shared with TRBD1. The germline CDR1 and CDR2 sequences are MDHEN and SYDVKM. The V segment lost 10 bases and the J segment 7 bases; nucleotides outside the gene matches: 21. The CDR3 contains 16 residues. The CDR3 here is CATYQILGRGSGGYTF. CDR3 bases: TGTGCCACGTACCAAATCCTCGGCAGGGGGAGTGGTGGCTACACCTTC.

The chain employs TRBV6-6 and TRBJ2-1; TRBD2 aligns across 7 bases. CDR1 and CDR2 (germline): MNHNY, SVGAGI (reference sequence). J gave up 1 base and V 6 bases, and 6 bases lay outside the gene matches. The CDR3 is made up of 15 amino acids. CDR3 in DNA: TGTGCCAGCAGAACAGTCGGGGGGTCCTACAATGAGCAGTTCTTC. Protein: CASRTVGGSYNEQFF.

The chain joins TRBV28 to TRBJ2-2, with 8 bases matching TRBD2. Germline V gives CDR1 MDHEN, CDR2 SYDVKM. Trimming at V came to 8 bases and at J to 2 bases, leaving 7 bases not matched to a gene. CDR3 length: 15 amino acids. The CDR3 coding sequence is TGTGCCAGCCTCTGGGCGGGGGGCAACACCGGGGAGCTGTTTTTT. Protein sequence: CASLWAGGNTGELFF.

The chain uses TRBV23-1 and TRBJ2-7; 7 bases are shared with TRBD2. TRBV23-1 is an ORF, and what it does is uncertain. The V gene end was trimmed by 1 base and the J gene end by 2 bases; junction bases not matched to a gene: 5. This CDR3 comprises 15 residues. The DNA for the CDR3 is TGCGCCAGCAGTCAATGGGGGGGGTCGGCCTACGAGCAGTACGTC. Protein: CASSQWGGSAYEQYV.

This chain connects TRBV28 to TRBJ2-7; 9 positions match TRBD1. The CDR3 loop spans 17 amino acids. Trimming cost V 2 bases and J 1 base; bases outside gene matches: 9. Per the germline V gene, CDR1 is MDHEN and CDR2 is SYDVKM. CDR3 protein: CASSLGAGQGRSYEQYF. For the CDR3, the DNA is TGTGCCAGCAGTTTAGGGGCTGGACAGGGGAGATCCTACGAGCAGTACTTC. Drawing the rest from reference TRBV28 and TRBJ2-7, the complete variable domain is DVKVTQSSRYLVKRTGEKVFLECVQDMDHENMFWYRQDPGLGLRLIYFSYDVKMKEKGDIPEGYSVSREKKERFSLILESASTNQTSMYLCASSLGAGQGRSYEQYFGPGTRLTVT.

This chain links TRBV27 with TRBJ1-2; 7 nucleotides align to TRBD1. The CDR3 loop spans 17 amino acids. The V segment lost 2 bases and the J segment 3 bases; nucleotides outside the gene matches: 12. Germline CDR1 reads MNHEY; CDR2 reads SMNVEV (reference sequence). CDR3 residues: CASSLTPRTGDYYGYTF. CDR3 sequence (DNA): TGTGCCAGCAGTTTAACACCTCGCACAGGGGACTACTATGGCTACACCTTC.

The genes are TRBV10-3 and TRBJ2-3; 9 nucleotides align to TRBD1. Trimming removed 3 bases from V and 2 bases from J; junction bases left unmatched: 3. The CDR3 sequence is 15 residues long. Germline CDR1 and CDR2: ENHRY and SYGVKD. CDR3 bases: TGTGCCATCAGTGAAGGACAGGGGAACACAGATACGCAGTATTTT. Amino acid sequence: CAISEGQGNTDTQYF.